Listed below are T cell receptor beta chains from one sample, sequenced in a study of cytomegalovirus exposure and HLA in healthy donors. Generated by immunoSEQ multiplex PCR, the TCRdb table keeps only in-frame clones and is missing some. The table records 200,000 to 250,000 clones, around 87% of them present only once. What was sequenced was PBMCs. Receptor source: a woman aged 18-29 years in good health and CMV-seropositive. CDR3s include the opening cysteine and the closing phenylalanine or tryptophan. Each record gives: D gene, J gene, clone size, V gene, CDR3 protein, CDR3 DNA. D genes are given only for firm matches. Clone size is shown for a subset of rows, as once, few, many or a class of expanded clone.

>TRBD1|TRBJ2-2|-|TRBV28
CASSSTWTGSTGELFF
TGTGCCAGCAGTTCGACCTGGACAGGGAGCACCGGGGAGCTGTTTTTT
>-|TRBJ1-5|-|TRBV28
CASSLGRAGYSNQPQHF
TGTGCCAGCAGCCTCGGAAGGGCGGGATATAGCAATCAGCCCCAGCATTTT
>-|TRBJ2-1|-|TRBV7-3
CASSRGAADYNEQFF
TGTGCCAGCAGCCGGGGGGCGGCCGACTACAATGAGCAGTTCTTC
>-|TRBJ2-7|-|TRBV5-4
CASSPGVGYEQYF
TGTGCCAGCAGCCCGGGAGTGGGCTACGAGCAGTACTTC
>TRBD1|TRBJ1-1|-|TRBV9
CASSIIGTDTEAFF
TGTGCCAGCAGTATTATCGGGACAGACACTGAAGCTTTCTTT
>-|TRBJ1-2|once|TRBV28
CASRLQGTDYGYTF
TGTGCCAGCAGGTTACAGGGCACGGACTATGGCTACACCTTC
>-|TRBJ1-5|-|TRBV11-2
CASSLDRAQPQHF
TGTGCCAGCAGCTTAGACAGGGCCCAGCCCCAGCATTTT
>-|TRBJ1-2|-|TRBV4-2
CASAGVEANYGYTF
TGTGCCAGCGCAGGCGTCGAAGCTAACTATGGCTACACCTTC
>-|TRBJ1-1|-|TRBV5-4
CASSLSGGKDTEAFF
TGTGCCAGCAGCTTGTCCGGGGGGAAAGACACTGAAGCTTTCTTT
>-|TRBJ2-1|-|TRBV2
CASSVGEQFF
TGTGCCAGCAGTGTCGGTGAGCAGTTCTTC
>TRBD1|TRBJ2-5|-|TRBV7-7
CASSSSRTGQETQYF
TGTGCCAGCAGCTCTAGTCGGACAGGGCAAGAGACCCAGTACTTC
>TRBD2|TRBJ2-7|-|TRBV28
CASIREREGYEQYF
TGTGCCAGCATCCGGGAGCGGGAGGGCTACGAGCAGTACTTC
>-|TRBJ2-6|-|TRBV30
CAWSVPPPLSGANVLTF
TGTGCCTGGAGTGTCCCGCCCCCACTCTCTGGGGCCAACGTCCTGACTTTC
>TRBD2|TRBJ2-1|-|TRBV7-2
CASSLAPGGRVDNEQFF
TGTGCCAGCAGCTTAGCGCCGGGGGGGCGGGTGGACAATGAGCAGTTCTTC
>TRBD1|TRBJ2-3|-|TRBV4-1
CASNGNRGQNTQYF
TGCGCCAGCAACGGAAACAGGGGACAAAATACGCAGTATTTT
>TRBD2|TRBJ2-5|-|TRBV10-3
CAISESGTSGQETQYF
TGTGCCATCAGTGAGTCTGGGACTAGCGGCCAAGAGACCCAGTACTTC
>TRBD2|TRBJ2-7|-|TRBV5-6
CASSGLGPEQYF
TGTGCCAGCAGCGGACTAGGTCCCGAGCAGTACTTC
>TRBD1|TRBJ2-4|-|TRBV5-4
CASSLWGQKNIQYF
TGTGCCAGCAGCTTGTGGGGACAGAAAAACATTCAGTACTTC
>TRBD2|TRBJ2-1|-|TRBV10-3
CAITPGGSGEQFF
TGTGCCATCACGCCGGGCGGGAGTGGCGAGCAGTTCTTC
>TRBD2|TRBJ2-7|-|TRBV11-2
CASTEAGIAYEQYF
TGTGCCAGCACAGAAGCGGGAATAGCTTACGAGCAGTACTTC
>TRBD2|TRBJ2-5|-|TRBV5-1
CASSLIAGGPQETQYF
TGCGCCAGCAGTTTGATAGCGGGAGGGCCTCAAGAGACCCAGTACTTC
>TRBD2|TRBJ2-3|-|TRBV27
CASSQRRLAGHTQYF
TGTGCCAGCAGCCAAAGAAGACTAGCGGGACATACGCAGTATTTT
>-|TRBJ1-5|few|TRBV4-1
CASSQDVQQGYQPQHF
TGCGCCAGCAGCCAAGATGTCCAACAGGGATATCAGCCCCAGCATTTT
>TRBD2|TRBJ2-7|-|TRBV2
CASSGTSGLAYEQYF
TGTGCCAGCAGTGGGACTAGCGGGCTAGCCTACGAGCAGTACTTC
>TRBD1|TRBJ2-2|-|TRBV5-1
CASGGTGGDPGELFF
TGCGCCAGCGGAGGGACAGGGGGCGATCCCGGGGAGCTGTTTTTT
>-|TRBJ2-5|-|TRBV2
CASAQGTQYF
TGTGCCAGCGCCCAGGGTACCCAGTACTTC
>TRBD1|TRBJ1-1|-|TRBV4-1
CASSQGVGGGSEAFF
TGCGCCAGCAGCCAAGGAGTAGGGGGCGGGTCTGAAGCTTTCTTT
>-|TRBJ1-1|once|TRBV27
CASSFVPGTEAFF
TGTGCCAGCAGTTTTGTTCCGGGTACTGAAGCTTTCTTT
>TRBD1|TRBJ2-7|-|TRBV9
CASSADRGLREQYF
TGTGCCAGCAGCGCTGACAGGGGGCTTCGCGAGCAGTACTTC
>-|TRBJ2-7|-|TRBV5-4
CVGRTRGSLEQYF
TGTGTGGGTCGAACTAGAGGGTCCCTCGAGCAGTACTTC
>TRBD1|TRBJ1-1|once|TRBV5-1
CASSLRDRGTEAFF
TGCGCCAGCAGCCTCAGGGACAGGGGGACTGAAGCTTTCTTT
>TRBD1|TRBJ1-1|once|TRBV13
CASSLGQGASGEAFF
TGTGCCAGCAGCCTTGGACAGGGGGCTTCGGGTGAAGCTTTCTTT
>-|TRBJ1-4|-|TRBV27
CASSSPGQSDEKLFF
TGTGCCAGCAGTTCCCCAGGACAGTCGGATGAAAAACTGTTTTTT
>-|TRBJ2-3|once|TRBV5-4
CASSAWGSASTDTQYF
TGTGCCAGCAGCGCGTGGGGCAGCGCCTCGACAGATACGCAGTATTTT
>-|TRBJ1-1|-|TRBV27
CASSFGLGNTEAFF
TGTGCCAGCAGTTTTGGACTGGGGAACACTGAAGCTTTCTTT
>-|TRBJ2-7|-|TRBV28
CASSLTGSYEQYF
TGTGCCAGCAGTTTAACTGGCTCCTACGAGCAGTACTTC
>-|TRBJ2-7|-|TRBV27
CASSLRSTGREQYF
TGTGCCAGCAGTTTACGGAGTACAGGGAGAGAGCAGTACTTC
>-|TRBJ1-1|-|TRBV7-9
CASRRGETEAFF
TGTGCCAGCAGAAGAGGCGAAACTGAAGCTTTCTTT
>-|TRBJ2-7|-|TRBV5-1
CASSLEPLADEQYF
TGCGCCAGCAGCTTGGAACCTCTCGCGGACGAGCAGTACTTC
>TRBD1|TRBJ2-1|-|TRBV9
CASSQTGGFSYNEQFF
TGTGCCAGCAGCCAGACAGGGGGTTTCTCCTACAATGAGCAGTTCTTC
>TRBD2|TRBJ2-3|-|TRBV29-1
CSVEGLAGGSTDTQYF
TGCAGCGTGGAGGGTCTAGCGGGAGGTAGCACAGATACGCAGTATTTT
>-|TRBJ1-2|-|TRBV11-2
CASKQPWAGNDGYTF
TGTGCCAGCAAGCAGCCCTGGGCAGGGAATGATGGCTACACCTTC
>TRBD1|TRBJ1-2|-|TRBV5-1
CASSGGPGQGYLGYTF
TGCGCCAGCAGCGGGGGGCCGGGACAGGGTTATTTAGGCTACACCTTC
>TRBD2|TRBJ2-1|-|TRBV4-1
CASSPSSGLAGLEQFF
TGCGCCAGCAGTCCAAGTTCGGGACTAGCGGGATTAGAGCAGTTCTTC
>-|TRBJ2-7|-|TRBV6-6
CASSYSRTAEAYEQYF
TGTGCCAGCAGTTACTCGCGGACAGCCGAGGCCTACGAGCAGTACTTC
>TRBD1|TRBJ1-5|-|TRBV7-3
CASSLDRETNQPQHF
TGTGCCAGCAGCTTAGACAGGGAAACCAATCAGCCCCAGCATTTT
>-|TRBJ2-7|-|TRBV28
CASTAGGQIYEQYF
TGTGCCAGCACCGCCGGGGGACAGATTTACGAGCAGTACTTC
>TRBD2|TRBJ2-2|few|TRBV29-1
CSVGTSLNTGELFF
TGCAGCGTGGGGACTAGTCTGAACACCGGGGAGCTGTTTTTT
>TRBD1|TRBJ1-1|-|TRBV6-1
CASSGSGQDTEAFF
TGTGCCAGCAGTGGATCGGGACAGGACACTGAAGCTTTCTTT
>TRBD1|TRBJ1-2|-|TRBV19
CASSTQGGDYGYTF
TGTGCCAGTAGTACCCAGGGGGGCGACTATGGCTACACCTTC
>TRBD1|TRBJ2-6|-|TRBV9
CASSKDRGLSGANVLTF
TGTGCCAGCAGCAAAGACAGGGGGCTTTCTGGGGCCAACGTCCTGACTTTC
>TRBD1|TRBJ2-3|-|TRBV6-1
CASSLDRGEADTQYF
TGTGCCAGCAGTTTAGACAGGGGAGAGGCAGATACGCAGTATTTT
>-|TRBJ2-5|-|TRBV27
CASSLWGEAETQYF
TGTGCCAGCAGTTTATGGGGGGAGGCGGAGACCCAGTACTTC
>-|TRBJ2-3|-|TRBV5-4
CASLELGTDTQYF
TGTGCCAGCTTGGAGCTTGGCACAGATACGCAGTATTTT
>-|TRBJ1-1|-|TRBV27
CASSYNSDTEAFF
TGTGCCAGCAGTTATAACAGTGACACTGAAGCTTTCTTT
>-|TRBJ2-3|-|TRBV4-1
CASSLRQVGDTQYF
TGCGCCAGCAGCCTTAGACAGGTTGGGGATACGCAGTATTTT
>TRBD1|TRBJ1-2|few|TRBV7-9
CASSPGQGNGYTF
TGTGCCAGCAGCCCCGGACAGGGAAACGGCTACACCTTC
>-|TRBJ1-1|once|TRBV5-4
CASSLTGGSAEAFF
TGTGCCAGCAGCTTAACGGGGGGGTCCGCTGAAGCTTTCTTT
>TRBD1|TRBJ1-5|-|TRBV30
CAWSVLPRGNQPQHF
TGTGCCTGGAGTGTACTGCCCAGGGGGAATCAGCCCCAGCATTTT